These 21 T cell receptor beta chains originate from one sample sequenced in a study of T cell responses to AZD1222 COVID-19 vaccine. Assay used: immunoSEQ multiplex PCR; TCRdb lists only in-frame clones, some missing. The repertoire holds around 140,000 clones, with approximately 91% as singletons. This specimen was peripheral blood, taken 28 days after the second AZD1222 dose. These TCRs come from an adult who received the AZD1222 COVID-19 vaccine.

The chain couples TRBV5-4 to TRBJ2-1, with D uncertain. Germline V gene sequence: CDR1 SGHNT, CDR2 YYREEE (reference sequence). The CDR3 has 13 amino acids. V dropped 4 bases and J dropped 7 bases, with 12 bases sitting between them. CDR3 in amino acids: CASSLGPLNEQFF. CDR3 DNA sequence: TGTGCCAGCAGCCTTGGACCTTTGAATGAGCAGTTCTTC.

CDR3 residues: CASRSGLHYGYTF. The DNA of the CDR3 is TGTGCCAGCAGGTCAGGGTTACACTATGGCTACACCTTC. This chain connects TRBV6-5 to TRBJ1-2; tentative D call: TRBD1 (5 bases). This CDR3 region has 13 residues. Trimming took off 6 bases at V and 3 bases at J, with 11 bases between the two ends. Germline values: CDR1 MNHEY, CDR2 SVGAGI.

The gene calls are TRBV5-4 and TRBJ2-1; 7 bases match TRBD1. J lost 7 bases, V lost 4 bases, and 14 bases had no gene match. The CDR3 contains 16 residues. Germline loops: CDR1 SGHNT, CDR2 YYREEE (reference sequence). The CDR3 DNA is TGTGCCAGCAGCCCAGGTGGACAGGCCTTGGGGAATGAGCAGTTCTTC. Its protein is CASSPGGQALGNEQFF. Filled out from reference TRBV5-4 and TRBJ2-1, the complete variable domain reads ETGVTQSPTHLIKTRGQQVTLRCSSQSGHNTVSWYQQALGQGPQFIFQYYREEENGRGNFPPRFSGLQFPNYSSELNVNALELDDSALYLCASSPGGQALGNEQFFGPGTRLTVL.

V gene TRBV2 combines with J gene TRBJ2-5; D ambiguous. Germline-derived CDR1 and CDR2 are SNHLY and FYNNEI. The V gene lost 2 bases and the J gene lost 1 base, with 14 bases spanning the gap. This CDR3 is 16 amino acids long. The CDR3 DNA reads TGTGCCAGCAGTGAAATGAGGTTTGCACCCCAAGAGACCCAGTACTTC. Translated, it gives CASSEMRFAPQETQYF.

The CDR3 is CASSYRNTIYF. CDR3 DNA sequence: TGTGCCAGCAGCTATAGAAACACCATATATTTT. The rearrangement links TRBV7-9 to TRBJ1-3; D remains unclear. V was trimmed by 4 bases and J by 5 bases, leaving 3 bases between them. The CDR3 loop spans 11 amino acids. Germline V gives CDR1 SEHNR, CDR2 FQNEAQ (reference sequence).

The rearrangement links TRBV16 to TRBJ1-2; perhaps TRBD1 as D (6 bases). CDR1 is KGHSY, CDR2 FQNENV, per germline. The length of the CDR3 is 14 residues. The V end was cut by 4 bases, the J end by 1 base, with 10 bases between. This chain's CDR3 is CASSRDNVNYGYTF. The CDR3 DNA is TGTGCCAGCAGCCGGGACAACGTTAACTATGGCTACACCTTC.

The chain recombines TRBV12-1 with TRBJ2-7; the tabulated D call, TRBD2, remains unverified against the DNA. TRBV12-1 is an annotated pseudogene. The CDR3 sequence is 13 residues long. CDR3: CASSFGGYHEQYV. DNA of the CDR3: TGTGCCAGCAGCTTTGGAGGGTACCACGAGCAGTACGTC.

This chain connects TRBV7-2 to TRBJ2-1; TRBD2 matches at 8 bases. V shed 6 bases and J 4 bases; nucleotides not matched to a gene: 8. The CDR3 totals 15 residues. Germline CDR1 is SGHTA and CDR2 is FQGNSA. The DNA of the CDR3 is TGTGCCAGCAGTCCCGCGGGGGGAAGATACAATGAGCAGTTCTTC. Translation gives CASSPAGGRYNEQFF.

The sample holds one count of this clone. V gene TRBV14 combines with J gene TRBJ2-7; unclear D gene. The germline V and J ends were trimmed by 6 bases and 0 bases, with 12 bases remaining between them. The CDR3 contains 14 residues. Germline V lookup: CDR1 SGHDN, CDR2 FVKESK. In DNA form, the CDR3 reads TGTGCCAGCAGTGCGGACCGATTCTCCTACGAGCAGTACTTC. Translating it yields CASSADRFSYEQYF.

The V gene is TRBV7-9, the J gene TRBJ1-4, with D possibly being TRBD1 (5 bases). CDR1 and CDR2 (germline): SEHNR, FQNEAQ (reference sequence). Trimming cost V 8 bases and J 6 bases, with 13 bases left between them. This CDR3 contains 13 residues. The DNA of the CDR3 is TGTGCCAGCCGCGACAGTCTTGATGAAAAACTGTTTTTT. Amino acid sequence: CASRDSLDEKLFF.

The chain uses TRBV25-1 and TRBJ1-4; D gene ambiguous. Trimming pared 5 bases from V and 5 bases from J, leaving 12 bases between. CDR3 size: 14 residues. Looked up from germline, CDR1 is MGHDK and CDR2 is SYGVNS. The CDR3 DNA is TGTGCCAGCAGTTCCCGGGAAAGGAATGAAAAACTGTTTTTT. It yields the protein CASSSRERNEKLFF.

V gene TRBV2 combines with J gene TRBJ2-7; 8 bases match TRBD1. The CDR3 covers 14 residues. Germline V gene data show CDR1 as SNHLY and CDR2 as FYNNEI. Trimming cost V 6 bases and J 2 bases; bases outside gene matches: 6. In nucleotides, the CDR3 is TGTGCCAGCAGGACCGGACAGGGAACCTACGAGCAGTACTTC. As protein: CASRTGQGTYEQYF.

The sample holds one count of this clone. This rearrangement joins TRBV5-6 to TRBJ1-6; TRBD1 agrees at 9 bases. V shed 4 bases, J shed 6 bases, and the junction held 5 bases outside the gene matches. CDR1 and CDR2 from the germline V gene are SGHDT and YYEEEE. The CDR3 is made up of 15 amino acids. The chain's CDR3 is CASSPAGQGNSPLHF. The CDR3 nucleotides are TGTGCCAGCAGCCCGGCGGGACAGGGTAATTCACCCCTCCACTTT.

V is TRBV7-9 and J is TRBJ2-1, with D possibly TRBD2 on 6 matching bases. The CDR3 loop spans 15 amino acids. V lost 5 bases to trimming and J lost 4 bases, with 15 bases between them. CDR1 and CDR2 from the germline V gene are SEHNR and FQNEAQ (reference sequence). DNA for the CDR3: TGTGCCAGCAGCCCCGTTGGGCGGGGTTACAATGAGCAGTTCTTC. This gives the protein CASSPVGRGYNEQFF.

V and J are TRBV6-5 and TRBJ1-3; no firm D call. The CDR3 runs 16 residues. The germline V gene encodes CDR1 MNHEY and CDR2 SVGAGI. Trimming took off 0 bases at V and 0 bases at J, with 9 bases between the two ends. The CDR3 DNA sequence: TGTGCCAGCAGTTACTCGATGGGGTTCTCTGGAAACACCATATATTTT. Its translation: CASSYSMGFSGNTIYF.

The chain carries TRBV6-6 and TRBJ1-2, with D uncertain. Germline V CDR1 and CDR2: MNHNY, SVGAGI (reference sequence). With 5 bases removed from V and 8 bases from J, the gap between germline ends came to 15 bases. The CDR3 extends over 13 amino acids. As DNA, the CDR3 is TGTGCCAGCAGTCCCGACACCCTCGAAGGCTACACCTTC. Its protein product is CASSPDTLEGYTF.

The gene calls are TRBV28 and TRBJ1-2; 9 bases agree with TRBD1. The V segment lost 5 bases and the J segment 3 bases; nucleotides outside the gene matches: 4. Germline V CDR1 and CDR2: MDHEN, SYDVKM. The length of the CDR3 is 14 residues. CDR3 in amino acids: CASSTRTGDYGYTF. CDR3 bases: TGTGCCAGCAGTACGAGGACAGGGGACTATGGCTACACCTTC.

The chain carries TRBV19 and TRBJ1-2, with 7 bases identical to TRBD1. Germline V gene data show CDR1 as LNHDA and CDR2 as SQIVND (reference sequence). This CDR3 is 16 amino acids long. V shed 3 bases and J 4 bases; nucleotides not matched to a gene: 11. This CDR3 reads CASSMGGQVTFYGYTF. DNA for the CDR3: TGTGCCAGTAGTATGGGCGGACAGGTAACATTCTATGGCTACACCTTC.

V usage is TRBV5-1 and J usage is TRBJ2-2; the match to TRBD1 covers 8 bases. V gave up 5 bases and J gave up 6 bases; unmatched junction bases: 6. This CDR3 spans 14 amino acids. Germline V gene sequence: CDR1 SGHRS, CDR2 YFSETQ. The CDR3 protein is CASSPGTGSGELFF. The CDR3 DNA reads TGCGCCAGCAGTCCCGGGACAGGTTCCGGGGAGCTGTTTTTT.

CDR3 nucleotides: TGTGCCAGCTCCCCTCAATCCGGGACGGGCACCGGGGAGCTGTTTTTT. This translates into CASSPQSGTGTGELFF. The J gene is TRBJ2-2, the V gene TRBV18; either TRBD1 or TRBD2 may fit D (5 bases each). This CDR3 contains 16 residues. Germline V gene sequence: CDR1 KGHSH, CDR2 LQKENI. V lost 6 bases to trimming and J lost 4 bases, with 18 bases between them.

Turning to this clone: One end of the junction fails to match germline, which may point to a read error. The V and J genes are TRBV6-2 or TRBV6-3 and TRBJ2-5; D gene uncertain. CDR3 size: 14 residues. The germline V gene encodes CDR1 MNHEY and CDR2 SVGEGT. The CDR3 sequence: CASSLGPAGESQYF. The CDR3, as DNA: TGTGCCAGCAGTTTAGGGCCGGCAGGAGAGTCCCAGTACTTC.